Each of the 5 T cell receptor beta chains below was sequenced from the same sample in a study of T cell clonality in common variable immunodeficiency (dated by TCRdb to about 2015). Study-wide conclusions, independent of this receptor: Fewer deletions and N-nucleotide insertions were reportedly observed in CVID TCRbeta sequences, and highly modified clones with 13 or more V deletions were reportedly absent from CVID TCRbeta sequences.

Library prep was done by the immunoSEQ multiplex PCR assay. Here the immuneACCESS table is served through TCRdb, limited to in-frame sequences with V and J called. Missing clones are a known gap in these copies; in checked studies unresolved V genes cover under half, and the rest lacks a known reason. The sample has roughly 23,000 clones on record, with no singletons. Together, the top ten hold roughly 9% of the sample. Their antigen targets remain unknown. The sequencing sample was made of peripheral blood mononuclear cells. These receptors all stem from a human donor with common variable immunodeficiency.

About this clone: The CDR3 extends 3 residues past the end of the read, so its final part is completed from the germline J gene. The chain employs TRBV18 and TRBJ2-7, with 10 nucleotides matching TRBD1. The V segment lost 3 bases and the J segment 4 bases; nucleotides outside the gene matches: 3. From germline, CDR1 is KGHSH and CDR2 LQKENI. CDR3 length: 14 amino acids. The CDR3 here is CASSPMGQGYEQYF. Incomplete CDR3 DNA: TGTGCCAGCTCACCGATGGGACAGGGGTACGAG. The full variable domain, in which reference TRBV18 and TRBJ2-7 provide the parts outside the CDR3, is NAGVMQNPRHLVRRRGQEARLRCSPMKGHSHVYWYRQLPEEGLKFMVYLQKENIIDESGMPKERFSAEFPKEGPSILRIQQVVRGDSAAYFCASSPMGQGYEQYFGPGTRLTVT.

This clone is medium-sized. The read ends 3 residues before the CDR3 terminus; that terminus is restored from the germline J gene. The V call is TRBV20-1, the J call TRBJ2-2; TRBD1 agrees at 9 bases. Trimming cost V 0 bases and J 4 bases; bases outside gene matches: 6. The CDR3 sequence is 16 residues long. Germline CDR1 DFQATT, CDR2 SNEGSKA (reference sequence). The covered CDR3 bases are TGCAGTGCTAGAGAAATACAGGGGGCAGGCACCGGGGAG. It translates to CSAREIQGAGTGE. The complete CDR3 protein is CSAREIQGAGTGELFF.

This clone has a count of ten or more. The CDR3 goes on 3 residues after the read ends, and that part is filled in from the germline J gene. The chain has TRBV29-1 and TRBJ1-1; no clear D. Germline V lookup: CDR1 SQVTM, CDR2 ANQGSEA. Deletions cut 6 bases from V and 4 bases from J, with 12 bases between. The CDR3 is 12 residues long. CDR3 residues: CSVHRVATEAFF. The sequenced part of the CDR3 DNA is TGCAGCGTCCACCGGGTGGCCACTGAA.

This clone was seen more than once but under ten times. Read coverage stops 3 residues before the CDR3 terminus; the germline J gene supplies the remainder. V is TRBV7-9 and J is TRBJ2-5; 8 bases are a match to TRBD2. V shed 3 bases, J shed 4 bases, and the junction held 4 bases outside the gene matches. This CDR3 spans 14 amino acids. Looked up from germline, CDR1 is SEHNR and CDR2 is FQNEAQ (reference sequence). The CDR3 is CASSFLSGGETQYF. CDR3 bases read: TGTGCCAGCAGCTTTCTGAGCGGGGGAGAGACC.

This clone appeared a few times. CDR3 bases read: TGTGCCAGTAGTTCAAGTAGGGCCACTGAA. Translation: CASSSSRATE. The CDR3, in full, reads CASSSSRATEAFF. This rearrangement joins TRBV19 to TRBJ1-1; D is ambiguous. Read sequence stops 3 residues before the CDR3 end, and the germline J gene provides the missing end. There are 13 residues in the CDR3. CDR1 and CDR2 (germline): LNHDA, SQIVND (reference sequence). V was trimmed by 5 bases and J by 4 bases, leaving 11 bases between them.